This T cell receptor beta chain originates from a study of CXCR3-negative and CXCR3-positive naive CD8 T cells. Study-level findings and limits: The study found CXCR3 expression partially decreased after cryopreservation and ran most assays on fresh PBMCs. Naive subsets were similarly diverse, while memory CD8+ repertoires were much less diverse.

As concerns this clonotype: Its antigen is still unknown.

The CDR3 runs to 14 residues. Germline V CDR1 and CDR2: SGHTA, FQGTGA. UMI-tagged TRB cDNA libraries were built via 5' RACE. For each CDR3 protein, TCRdb gives one entry from its re-call of the 5' RACE reads, without DNA. The listing contains more than 50,000 distinct CDR3 sequences. This TCR came from a human donor in good health. Some clones in this sample may be carry-over from other donors' samples. The chain couples TRBV7-3 to TRBJ2-5; TCRdb indicates TRBD1, and absent DNA this call remains unverified. The sample taken for sequencing was naive CXCR3- CD8+ T cells from blood. Specified subset: CD45RO-CCR7+CD27+CD95- naive CD8+ T cells lacking CXCR3 (TNR3-). CDR3 region: CASSDRTPQETQYF.